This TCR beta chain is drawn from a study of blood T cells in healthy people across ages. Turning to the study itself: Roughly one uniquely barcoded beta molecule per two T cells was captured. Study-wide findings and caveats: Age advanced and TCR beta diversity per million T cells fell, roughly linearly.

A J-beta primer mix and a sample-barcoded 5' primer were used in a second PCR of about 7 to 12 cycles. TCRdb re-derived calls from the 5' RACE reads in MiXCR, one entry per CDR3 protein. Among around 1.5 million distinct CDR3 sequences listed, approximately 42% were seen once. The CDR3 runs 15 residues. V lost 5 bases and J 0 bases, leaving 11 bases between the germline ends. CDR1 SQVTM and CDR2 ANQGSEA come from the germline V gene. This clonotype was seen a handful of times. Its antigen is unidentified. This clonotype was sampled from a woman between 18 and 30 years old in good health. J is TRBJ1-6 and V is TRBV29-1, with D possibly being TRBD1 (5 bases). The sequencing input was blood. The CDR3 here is CSVSAGSSYNSPLHF. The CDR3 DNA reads TGCAGCGTTAGTGCAGGGAGCTCCTATAATTCACCCCTCCACTTT.